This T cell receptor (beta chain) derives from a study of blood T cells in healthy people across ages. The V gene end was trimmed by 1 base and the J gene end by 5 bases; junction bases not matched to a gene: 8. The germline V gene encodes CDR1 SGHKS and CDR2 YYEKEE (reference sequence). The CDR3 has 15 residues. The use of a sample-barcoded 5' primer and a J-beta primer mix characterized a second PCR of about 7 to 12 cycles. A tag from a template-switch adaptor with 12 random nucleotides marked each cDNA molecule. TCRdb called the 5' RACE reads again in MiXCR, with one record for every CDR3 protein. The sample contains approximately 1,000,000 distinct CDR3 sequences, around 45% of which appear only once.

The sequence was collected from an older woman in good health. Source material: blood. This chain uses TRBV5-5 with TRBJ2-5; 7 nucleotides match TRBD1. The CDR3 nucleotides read TGTGCCAGCAGCTTGCCTCAGGGGGAGTTGGAGACCCAGTACTTC. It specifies CASSLPQGELETQYF.